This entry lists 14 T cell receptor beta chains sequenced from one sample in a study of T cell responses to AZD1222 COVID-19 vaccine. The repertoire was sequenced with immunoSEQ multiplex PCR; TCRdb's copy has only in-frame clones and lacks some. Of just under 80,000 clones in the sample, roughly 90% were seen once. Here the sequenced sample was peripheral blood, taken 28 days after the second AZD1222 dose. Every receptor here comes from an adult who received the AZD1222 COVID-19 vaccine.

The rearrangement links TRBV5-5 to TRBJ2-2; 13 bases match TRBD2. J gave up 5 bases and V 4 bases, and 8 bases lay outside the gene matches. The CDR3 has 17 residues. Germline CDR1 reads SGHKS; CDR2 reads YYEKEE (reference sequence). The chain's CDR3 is CASSNGLAGDVTGELFF. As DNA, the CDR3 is TGTGCCAGCAGCAACGGACTAGCGGGAGATGTTACCGGGGAGCTGTTTTTT.

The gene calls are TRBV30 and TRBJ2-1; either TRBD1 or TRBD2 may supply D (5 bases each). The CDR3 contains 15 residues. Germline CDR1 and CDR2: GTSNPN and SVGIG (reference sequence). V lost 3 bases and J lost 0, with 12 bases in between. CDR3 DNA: TGTGCCTGGAGCGCAGGGAGCAGCTCCTACAATGAGCAGTTCTTC. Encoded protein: CAWSAGSSSYNEQFF. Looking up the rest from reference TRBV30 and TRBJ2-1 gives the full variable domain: SQTIHQWPATLVQPVGSPLSLECTVEGTSNPNLYWYRQAAGRGLQLLFYSVGIGQISSEVPQNLSASRPQDRQFILSSKKLLLSDSGFYLCAWSAGSSSYNEQFFGPGTRLTVL.

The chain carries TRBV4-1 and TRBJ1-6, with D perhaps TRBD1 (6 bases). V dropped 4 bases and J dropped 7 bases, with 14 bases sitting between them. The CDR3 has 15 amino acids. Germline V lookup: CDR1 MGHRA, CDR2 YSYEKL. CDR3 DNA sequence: TGCGCCAGCAGCCTCGGACAGTTGGGGAATTCACCCCTCCACTTT. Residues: CASSLGQLGNSPLHF.

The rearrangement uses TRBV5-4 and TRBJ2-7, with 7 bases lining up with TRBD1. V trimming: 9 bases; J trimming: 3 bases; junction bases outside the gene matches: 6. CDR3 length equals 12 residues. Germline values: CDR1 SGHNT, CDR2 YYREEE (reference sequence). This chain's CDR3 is CATSGQDYEQYF. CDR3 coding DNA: TGTGCCACATCTGGACAGGACTACGAGCAGTACTTC.

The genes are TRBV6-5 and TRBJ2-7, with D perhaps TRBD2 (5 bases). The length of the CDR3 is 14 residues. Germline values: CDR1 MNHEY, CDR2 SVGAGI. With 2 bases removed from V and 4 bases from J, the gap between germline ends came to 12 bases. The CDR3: CASSYGNRLYEQYF. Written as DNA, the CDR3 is TGTGCCAGCAGTTACGGGAACAGACTATACGAGCAGTACTTC.

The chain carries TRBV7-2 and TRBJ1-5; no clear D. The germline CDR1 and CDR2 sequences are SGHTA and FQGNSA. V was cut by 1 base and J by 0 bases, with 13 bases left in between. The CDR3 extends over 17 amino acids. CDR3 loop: CASSLVVGRYSNQPQHF. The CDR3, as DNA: TGTGCCAGCAGCTTAGTCGTAGGGCGCTATAGCAATCAGCCCCAGCATTTT.

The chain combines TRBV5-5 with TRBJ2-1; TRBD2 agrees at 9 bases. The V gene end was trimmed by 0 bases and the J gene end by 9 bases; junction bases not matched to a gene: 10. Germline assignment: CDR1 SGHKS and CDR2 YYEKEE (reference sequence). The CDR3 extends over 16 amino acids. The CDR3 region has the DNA TGTGCCAGCAGCTTGGCCGCTTATAGCGGGAGTCCTGAGCAGTTCTTC. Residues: CASSLAAYSGSPEQFF.

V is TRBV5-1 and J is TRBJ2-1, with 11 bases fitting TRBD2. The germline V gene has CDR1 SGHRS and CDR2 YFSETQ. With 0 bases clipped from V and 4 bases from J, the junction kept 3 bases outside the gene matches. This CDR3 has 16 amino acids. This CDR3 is CASSLDTSGSYNEQFF. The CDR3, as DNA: TGCGCCAGCAGCTTGGACACTAGCGGGAGTTACAATGAGCAGTTCTTC.

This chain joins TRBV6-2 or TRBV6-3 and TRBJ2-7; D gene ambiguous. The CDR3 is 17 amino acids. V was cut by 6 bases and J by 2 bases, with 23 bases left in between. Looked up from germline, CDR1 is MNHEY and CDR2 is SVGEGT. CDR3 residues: CASSPGDLWGEAYEQYF. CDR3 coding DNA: TGTGCCAGCAGCCCTGGCGACCTATGGGGTGAGGCCTACGAGCAGTACTTC.

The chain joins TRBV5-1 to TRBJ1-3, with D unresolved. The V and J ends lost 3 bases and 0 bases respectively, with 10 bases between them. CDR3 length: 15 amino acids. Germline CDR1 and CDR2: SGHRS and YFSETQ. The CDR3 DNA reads TGCGCCAGCAGCTGGAACAGCGACTCTGGAAACACCATATATTTT. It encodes CASSWNSDSGNTIYF.

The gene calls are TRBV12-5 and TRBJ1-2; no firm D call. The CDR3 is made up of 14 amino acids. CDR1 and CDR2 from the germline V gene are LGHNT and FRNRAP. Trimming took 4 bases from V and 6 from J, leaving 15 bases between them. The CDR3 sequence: CASGSESGWDGYTF. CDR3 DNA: TGTGCTAGTGGTTCCGAATCTGGATGGGATGGCTACACCTTC. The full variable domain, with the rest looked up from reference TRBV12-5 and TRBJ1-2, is DARVTQTPRHKVTEMGQEVTMRCQPILGHNTVFWYRQTMMQGLELLAYFRNRAPLDDSGMPKDRFSAEMPDATLATLKIQPSEPRDSAVYFCASGSESGWDGYTFGSGTRLTVV.

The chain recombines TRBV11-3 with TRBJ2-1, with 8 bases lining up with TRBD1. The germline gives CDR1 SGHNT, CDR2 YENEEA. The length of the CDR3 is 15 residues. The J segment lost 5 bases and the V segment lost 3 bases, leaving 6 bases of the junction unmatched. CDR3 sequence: CASSFDRGGNNEQFF. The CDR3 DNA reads TGTGCCAGCAGCTTCGACAGGGGAGGAAACAATGAGCAGTTCTTC.

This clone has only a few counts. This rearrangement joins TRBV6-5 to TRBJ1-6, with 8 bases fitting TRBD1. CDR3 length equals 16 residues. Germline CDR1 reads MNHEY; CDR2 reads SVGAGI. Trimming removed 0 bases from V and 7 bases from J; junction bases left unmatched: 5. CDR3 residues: CASSYSDRVQNSPLHF. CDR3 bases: TGTGCCAGCAGTTACTCGGACAGGGTGCAGAATTCACCCCTCCACTTT.

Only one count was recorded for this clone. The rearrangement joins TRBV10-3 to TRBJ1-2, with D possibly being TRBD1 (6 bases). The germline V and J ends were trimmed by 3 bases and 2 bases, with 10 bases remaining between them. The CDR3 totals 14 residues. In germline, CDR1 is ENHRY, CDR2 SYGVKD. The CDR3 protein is CAISDRTANYGYTF. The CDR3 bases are TGTGCCATCAGTGACAGGACAGCAAACTATGGCTACACCTTC.